This T cell receptor (beta chain) was recorded in a study of T cell responses to AZD1222 COVID-19 vaccine. Study findings and constraints: White British donors predominated, females outnumbered males, and clonal diversity was possibly underestimated. Only six people who got AZD1222 tested seropositive at baseline. Epitopes outside B.1.351 and B.1.1.7 mutated regions reportedly drew nearly half of spike TCRs.

Deletions cut 5 bases from V and 4 bases from J, with 15 bases between. The CDR3 runs 16 residues. Germline V CDR1 and CDR2: LGHDT, YNNKEL (reference sequence). The assay was immunoSEQ multiplex PCR, and TCRdb's table has in-frame clones only and misses some. The sample lists almost 80,000 clones; roughly 90% were seen once. In this sample, this clone turned up a few times. What it binds is not known. The material sequenced was peripheral blood, taken on day 0 of AZD1222 vaccination. The chain carries TRBV3-1 (or the pseudogene TRBV3-2) and TRBJ1-6; D not certain. The sequence was collected from an adult in good health. This CDR3 reads CASSARAGAYNSPLHF. The CDR3 DNA sequence: TGTGCCAGCAGCGCCCGGGCAGGAGCATATAATTCACCCCTCCACTTT.